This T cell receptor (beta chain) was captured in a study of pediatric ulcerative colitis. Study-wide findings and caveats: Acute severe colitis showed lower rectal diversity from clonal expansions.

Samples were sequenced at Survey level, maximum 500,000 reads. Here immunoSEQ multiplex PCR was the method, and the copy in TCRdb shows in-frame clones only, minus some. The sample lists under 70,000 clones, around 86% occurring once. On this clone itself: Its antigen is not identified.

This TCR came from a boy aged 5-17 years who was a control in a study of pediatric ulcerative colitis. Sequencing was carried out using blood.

DNA for the CDR3: TGTGCCAGCAGTTACTCCTTAGCAGGCAGTGGCTACACCTTC. Residues: CASSYSLAGSGYTF. The chain joins TRBV6-5 to TRBJ1-2; D not certain. Trimming stripped 0 bases from V and 7 bases from J, with 12 bases between. The CDR3 covers 14 residues. Per the germline V gene, CDR1 is MNHEY and CDR2 is SVGAGI.